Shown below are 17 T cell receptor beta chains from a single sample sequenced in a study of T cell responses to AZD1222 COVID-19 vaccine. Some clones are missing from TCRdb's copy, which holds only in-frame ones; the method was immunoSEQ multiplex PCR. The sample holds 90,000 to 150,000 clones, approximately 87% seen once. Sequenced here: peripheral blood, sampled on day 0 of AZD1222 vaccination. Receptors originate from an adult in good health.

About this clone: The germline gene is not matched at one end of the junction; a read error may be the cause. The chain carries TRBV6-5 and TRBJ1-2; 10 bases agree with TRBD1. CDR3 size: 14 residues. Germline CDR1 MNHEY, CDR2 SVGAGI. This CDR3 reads CVSSSAGTGVGYTF. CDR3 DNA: TGTGTCAGCAGTTCCGCCGGGACAGGGGTCGGCTACACCTTC.

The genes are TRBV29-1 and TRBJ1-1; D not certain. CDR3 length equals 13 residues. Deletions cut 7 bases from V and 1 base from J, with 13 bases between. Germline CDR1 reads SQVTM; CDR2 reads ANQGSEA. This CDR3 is CSAVRQANTEAFF. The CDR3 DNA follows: TGCAGCGCCGTCAGACAAGCGAACACTGAAGCTTTCTTT.

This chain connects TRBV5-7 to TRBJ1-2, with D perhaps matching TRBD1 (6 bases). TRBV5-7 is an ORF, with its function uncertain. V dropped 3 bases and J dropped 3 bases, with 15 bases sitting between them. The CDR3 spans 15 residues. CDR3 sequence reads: CASSYRGGLYYGYTF. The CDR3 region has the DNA TGTGCCAGCAGCTACCGGGGGGGGCTGTACTATGGCTACACCTTC.

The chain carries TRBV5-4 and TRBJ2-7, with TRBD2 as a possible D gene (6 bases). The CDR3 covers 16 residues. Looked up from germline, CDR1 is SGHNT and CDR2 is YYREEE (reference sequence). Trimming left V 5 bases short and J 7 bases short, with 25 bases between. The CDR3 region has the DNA TGTGCCAGCAGTTCTCTCCTCGGGCGGGGCCCCCAGGAGCAGTACTTC. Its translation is CASSSLLGRGPQEQYF.

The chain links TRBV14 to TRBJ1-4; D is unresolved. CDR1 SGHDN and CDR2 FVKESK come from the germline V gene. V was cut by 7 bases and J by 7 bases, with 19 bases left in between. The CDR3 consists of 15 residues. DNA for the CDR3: TGTGCCAGCACCACCTCCCTGGTGAGGAGTGAAAAACTGTTTTTT. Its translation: CASTTSLVRSEKLFF. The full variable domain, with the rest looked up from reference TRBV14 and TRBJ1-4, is EAGVTQFPSHSVIEKGQTVTLRCDPISGHDNLYWYRRVMGKEIKFLLHFVKESKQDESGMPNNRFLAERTGGTYSTLKVQPAELEDSGVYFCASTTSLVRSEKLFFGSGTQLSVL.

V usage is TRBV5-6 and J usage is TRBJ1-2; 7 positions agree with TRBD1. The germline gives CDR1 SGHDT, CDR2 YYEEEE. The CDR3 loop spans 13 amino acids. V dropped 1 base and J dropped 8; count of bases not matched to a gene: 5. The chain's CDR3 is CASSLWQGVGYTF. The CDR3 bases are TGTGCCAGCAGCTTGTGGCAGGGGGTAGGCTACACCTTC.

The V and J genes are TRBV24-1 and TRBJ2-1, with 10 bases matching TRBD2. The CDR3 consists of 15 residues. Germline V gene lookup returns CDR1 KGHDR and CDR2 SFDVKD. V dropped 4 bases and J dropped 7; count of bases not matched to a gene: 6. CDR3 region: CATSDPASGGNEQFF. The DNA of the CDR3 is TGTGCCACCAGTGACCCGGCTAGCGGGGGTAATGAGCAGTTCTTC.

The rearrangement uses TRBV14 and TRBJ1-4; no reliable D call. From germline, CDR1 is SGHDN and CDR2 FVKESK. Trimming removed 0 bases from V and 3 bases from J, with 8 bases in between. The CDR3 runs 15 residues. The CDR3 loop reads CASSQDGQANEKLFF. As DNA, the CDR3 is TGTGCCAGCAGCCAAGATGGGCAGGCTAATGAAAAACTGTTTTTT. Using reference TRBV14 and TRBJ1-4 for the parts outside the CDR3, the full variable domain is EAGVTQFPSHSVIEKGQTVTLRCDPISGHDNLYWYRRVMGKEIKFLLHFVKESKQDESGMPNNRFLAERTGGTYSTLKVQPAELEDSGVYFCASSQDGQANEKLFFGSGTQLSVL.

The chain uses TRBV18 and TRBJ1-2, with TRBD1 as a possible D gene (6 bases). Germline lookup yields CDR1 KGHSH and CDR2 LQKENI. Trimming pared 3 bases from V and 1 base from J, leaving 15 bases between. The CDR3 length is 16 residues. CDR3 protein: CASSPLRQDFNYGYTF. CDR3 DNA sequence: TGTGCCAGCTCACCCCTGCGACAGGATTTTAACTATGGCTACACCTTC.

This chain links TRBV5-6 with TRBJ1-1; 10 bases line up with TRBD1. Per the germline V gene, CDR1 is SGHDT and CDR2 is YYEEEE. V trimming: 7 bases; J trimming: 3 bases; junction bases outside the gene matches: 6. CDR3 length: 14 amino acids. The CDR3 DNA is TGTGCCAGCCGGACAGGGGGAGGGTACACTGAAGCTTTCTTT. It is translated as CASRTGGGYTEAFF.

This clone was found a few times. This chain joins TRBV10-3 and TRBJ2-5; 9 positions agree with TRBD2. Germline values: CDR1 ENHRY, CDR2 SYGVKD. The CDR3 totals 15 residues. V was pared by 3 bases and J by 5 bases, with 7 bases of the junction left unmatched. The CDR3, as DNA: TGTGCCATCAGTGAAGGCGGGGGGGCTTTCGAGACCCAGTACTTC. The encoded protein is CAISEGGGAFETQYF.

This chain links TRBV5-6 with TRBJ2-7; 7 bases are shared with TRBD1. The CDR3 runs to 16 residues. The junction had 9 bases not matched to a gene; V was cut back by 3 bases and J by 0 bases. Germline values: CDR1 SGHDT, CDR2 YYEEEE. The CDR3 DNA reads TGTGCCAGCAGCTACTTGACGGACAGGAACTCCTACGAGCAGTACTTC. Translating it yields CASSYLTDRNSYEQYF.

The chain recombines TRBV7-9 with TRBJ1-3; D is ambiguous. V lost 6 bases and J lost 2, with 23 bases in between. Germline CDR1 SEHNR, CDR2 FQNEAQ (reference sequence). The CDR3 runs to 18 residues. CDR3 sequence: CASSSTGYRESAGNTIYF. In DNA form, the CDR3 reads TGTGCCAGCAGTTCCACCGGGTATCGGGAGAGCGCTGGAAACACCATATATTTT.

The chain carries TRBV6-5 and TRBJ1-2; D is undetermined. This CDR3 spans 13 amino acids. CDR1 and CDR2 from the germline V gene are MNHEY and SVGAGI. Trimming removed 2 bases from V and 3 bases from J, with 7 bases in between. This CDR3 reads CASSYLEHYGYTF. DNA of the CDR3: TGTGCCAGCAGTTACCTAGAGCACTATGGCTACACCTTC.

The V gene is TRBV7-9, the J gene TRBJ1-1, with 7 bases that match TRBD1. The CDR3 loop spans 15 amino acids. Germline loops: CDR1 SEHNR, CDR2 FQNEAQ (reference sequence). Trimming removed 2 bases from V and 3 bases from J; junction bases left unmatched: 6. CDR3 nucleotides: TGTGCCAGCAGCTTATCTCGCAGGGGGGACACTGAAGCTTTCTTT. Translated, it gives CASSLSRRGDTEAFF.

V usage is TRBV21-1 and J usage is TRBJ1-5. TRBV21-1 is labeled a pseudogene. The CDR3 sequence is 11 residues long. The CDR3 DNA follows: TGTGCCAGCTTTTGGGTTCAGCCCCAGCATTTT. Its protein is CASFWVQPQHF.

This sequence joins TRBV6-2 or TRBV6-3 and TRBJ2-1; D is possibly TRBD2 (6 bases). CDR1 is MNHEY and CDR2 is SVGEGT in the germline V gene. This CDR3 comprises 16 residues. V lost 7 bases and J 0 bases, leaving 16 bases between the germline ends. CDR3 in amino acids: CASTPERASSYNEQFF. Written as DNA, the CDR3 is TGTGCCAGCACCCCCGAGCGGGCGAGCTCCTACAATGAGCAGTTCTTC.